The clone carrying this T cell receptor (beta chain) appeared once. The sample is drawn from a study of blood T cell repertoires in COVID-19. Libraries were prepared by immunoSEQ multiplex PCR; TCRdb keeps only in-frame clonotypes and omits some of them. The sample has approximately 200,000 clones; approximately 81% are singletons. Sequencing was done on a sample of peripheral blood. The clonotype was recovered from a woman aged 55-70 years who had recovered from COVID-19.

In DNA form, the CDR3 reads TGTGCCAGCAGCCCGGGGACAGCAAACACAGATACGCAGTATTTT. This gives the protein CASSPGTANTDTQYF. This chain uses TRBV5-4 with TRBJ2-3, with 7 bases fitting TRBD1. In germline, CDR1 is SGHNT, CDR2 YYREEE (reference sequence). The CDR3 has 15 amino acids. V was clipped by 4 bases and J by 2 bases; unmatched bases: 7.